This TCR beta chain was observed in a study of shared clonotypes between healthy human individuals. Across the whole study: CD4 naive cells filled three plates per donor, CD4 memory three, CD8 naive two and CD8 memory one. Study-wide results and caveats: Represented genetic and exposure-history diversity was restricted by having few donors.

Sequencing was performed with immunoSEQ multiplex PCR; in TCRdb, only in-frame clones are kept and a portion is missing. The sample comprises around 2,100,000 clones, approximately 94% of which are singletons, and 1.2% rests with the top ten. Trimming took 0 bases from V and 1 from J, leaving 9 bases between them. The CDR3 has 15 residues. Germline V gives CDR1 MGHRA, CDR2 YSYEKL. A note on this clone: Its matching antigen is unknown.

In the naive CD8 group, cells lacked CD45RO and were positively selected for CCR7, so terminally differentiated effector memory CD45RA+ cells were left out. Healthy HIV-negative adults without recent acute infections or vaccinations served as donors. The sample consisted of naive CD8+ T cells sorted from blood. This TCR came from a man between 18 and 29 years old in good health. The chain employs TRBV4-1 and TRBJ1-1, with D uncertain. CDR3 loop: CASSQEARQNTEAFF. CDR3 nucleotides: TGCGCCAGCAGCCAAGAGGCCAGGCAGAACACTGAAGCTTTCTTT.